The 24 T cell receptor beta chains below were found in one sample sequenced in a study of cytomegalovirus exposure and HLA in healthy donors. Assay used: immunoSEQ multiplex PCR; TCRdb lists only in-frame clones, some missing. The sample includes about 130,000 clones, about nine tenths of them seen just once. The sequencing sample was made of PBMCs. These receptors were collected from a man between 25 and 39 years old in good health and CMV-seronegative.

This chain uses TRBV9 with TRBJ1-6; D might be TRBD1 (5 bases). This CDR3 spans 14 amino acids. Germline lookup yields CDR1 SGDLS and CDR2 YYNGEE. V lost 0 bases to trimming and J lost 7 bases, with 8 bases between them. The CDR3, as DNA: TGTGCCAGCAGCGTAGGGGGGGACAATTCACCCCTCCACTTT. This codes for CASSVGGDNSPLHF.

CDR3 DNA sequence: TGTGCCAGCAGTTGGTCCCACGGGATAACCTACGAGCAGTACTTC. It is translated as CASSWSHGITYEQYF. The V and J genes are TRBV7-3 and TRBJ2-7; D might be TRBD2 (5 bases). CDR3 length: 15 amino acids. In germline, CDR1 is SGHTA, CDR2 FQGTGA. With 6 bases removed from V and 2 bases from J, the gap between germline ends came to 17 bases.

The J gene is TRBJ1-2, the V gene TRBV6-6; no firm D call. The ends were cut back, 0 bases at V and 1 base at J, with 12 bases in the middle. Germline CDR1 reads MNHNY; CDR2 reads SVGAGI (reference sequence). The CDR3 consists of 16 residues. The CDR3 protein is CASSYSINIFNYGYTF. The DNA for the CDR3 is TGTGCCAGCAGTTACTCAATCAACATTTTTAACTATGGCTACACCTTC.

CDR3 nucleotides: TGTGCCAGTAGTCCGCGGACAGGGGCAGATACGCAGTATTTT. Encoded protein: CASSPRTGADTQYF. The chain uses TRBV19 and TRBJ2-3; 9 nucleotides match TRBD1. The CDR3 has 14 amino acids. Trimming cost V 5 bases and J 4 bases; bases outside gene matches: 4. Per germline, CDR1 LNHDA and CDR2 SQIVND (reference sequence). Full variable domain (missing parts from reference TRBV19 and TRBJ2-3): DGGITQSPKYLFRKEGQNVTLSCEQNLNHDAMYWYRQDPGQGLRLIYYSQIVNDFQKGDIAEGYSVSREKKESFPLTVTSAQKNPTAFYLCASSPRTGADTQYFGPGTRLTVL.

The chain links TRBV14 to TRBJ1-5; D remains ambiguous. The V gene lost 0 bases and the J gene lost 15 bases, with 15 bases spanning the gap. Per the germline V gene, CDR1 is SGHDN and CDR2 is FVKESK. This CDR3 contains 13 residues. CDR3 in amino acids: CASSQDLTHSLHF. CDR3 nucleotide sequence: TGTGCCAGCAGCCAAGATTTAACGCACTCTCTGCATTTT.

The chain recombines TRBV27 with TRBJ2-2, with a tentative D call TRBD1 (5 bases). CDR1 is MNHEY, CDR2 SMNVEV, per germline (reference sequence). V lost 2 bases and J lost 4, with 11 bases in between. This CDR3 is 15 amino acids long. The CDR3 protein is CASSLRQGTTGELFF. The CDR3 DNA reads TGTGCCAGCAGTTTACGCCAGGGAACCACCGGGGAGCTGTTTTTT.

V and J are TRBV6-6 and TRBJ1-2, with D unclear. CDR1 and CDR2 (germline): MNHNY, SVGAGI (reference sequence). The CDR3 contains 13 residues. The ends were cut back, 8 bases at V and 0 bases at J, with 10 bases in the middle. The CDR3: CASEEIANYGYTF. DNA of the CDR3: TGTGCCAGCGAAGAGATAGCTAACTATGGCTACACCTTC.

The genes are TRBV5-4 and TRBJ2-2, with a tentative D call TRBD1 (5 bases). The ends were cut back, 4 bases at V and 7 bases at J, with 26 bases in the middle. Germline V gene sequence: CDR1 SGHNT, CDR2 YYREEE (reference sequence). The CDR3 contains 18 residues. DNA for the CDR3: TGTGCCAGCAGCCGGCCGAAGGGGCAAGAACCGGACGGCGGGGAGCTGTTTTTT. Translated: CASSRPKGQEPDGGELFF.

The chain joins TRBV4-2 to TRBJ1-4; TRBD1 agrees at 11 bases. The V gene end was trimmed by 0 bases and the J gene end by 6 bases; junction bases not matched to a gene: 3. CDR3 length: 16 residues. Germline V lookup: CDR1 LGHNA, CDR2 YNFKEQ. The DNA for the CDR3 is TGTGCCAGCAGCCAAGAGGGGACAGGGGGGTATGAAAAACTGTTTTTT. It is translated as CASSQEGTGGYEKLFF.

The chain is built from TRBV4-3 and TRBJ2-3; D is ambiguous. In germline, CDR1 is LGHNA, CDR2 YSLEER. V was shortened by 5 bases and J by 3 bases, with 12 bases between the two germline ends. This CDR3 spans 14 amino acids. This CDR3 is CASSSYSGTDTQYF. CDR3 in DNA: TGCGCCAGCAGCTCATACAGTGGGACAGATACGCAGTATTTT.

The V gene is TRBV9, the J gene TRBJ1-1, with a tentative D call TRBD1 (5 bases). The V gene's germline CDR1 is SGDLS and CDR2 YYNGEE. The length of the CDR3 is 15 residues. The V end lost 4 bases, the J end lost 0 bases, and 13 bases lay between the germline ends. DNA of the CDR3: TGTGCCAGCAGCCGGAGTAGGACATTGAACACTGAAGCTTTCTTT. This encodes CASSRSRTLNTEAFF. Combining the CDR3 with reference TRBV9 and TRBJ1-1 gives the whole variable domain DSGVTQTPKHLITATGQRVTLRCSPRSGDLSVYWYQQSLDQGLQFLIQYYNGEERAKGNILERFSAQQFPDLHSELNLSSLELGDSALYFCASSRSRTLNTEAFFGQGTRLTVV.

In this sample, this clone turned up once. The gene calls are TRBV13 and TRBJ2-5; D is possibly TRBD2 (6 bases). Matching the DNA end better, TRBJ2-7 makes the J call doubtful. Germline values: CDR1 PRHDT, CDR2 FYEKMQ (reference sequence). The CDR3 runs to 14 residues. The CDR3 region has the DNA TGTGCCAGCAGCTCCAGACTAGACCTCTACGAGCAGTACTTC. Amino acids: CASSSRLDLYEQYF.

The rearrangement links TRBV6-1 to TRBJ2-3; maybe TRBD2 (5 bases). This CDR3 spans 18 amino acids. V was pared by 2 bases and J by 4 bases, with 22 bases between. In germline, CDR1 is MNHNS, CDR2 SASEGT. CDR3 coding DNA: TGTGCCAGCAGTGAAAGTGATAGAGACTACTCATGGGCAGATACGCAGTATTTT. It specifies CASSESDRDYSWADTQYF.

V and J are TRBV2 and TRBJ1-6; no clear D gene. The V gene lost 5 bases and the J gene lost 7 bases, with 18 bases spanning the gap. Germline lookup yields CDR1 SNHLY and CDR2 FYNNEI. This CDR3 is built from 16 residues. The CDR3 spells CASSISQTAGNSPLHF. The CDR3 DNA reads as TGTGCCAGCAGTATAAGTCAGACCGCCGGGAATTCACCCCTCCACTTT. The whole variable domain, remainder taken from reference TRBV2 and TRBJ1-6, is EPEVTQTPSHQVTQMGQEVILRCVPISNHLYFYWYRQILGQKVEFLVSFYNNEISEKSEIFDDQFSVERPDGSNFTLKIRSTKLEDSAMYFCASSISQTAGNSPLHFGNGTRLTVT.

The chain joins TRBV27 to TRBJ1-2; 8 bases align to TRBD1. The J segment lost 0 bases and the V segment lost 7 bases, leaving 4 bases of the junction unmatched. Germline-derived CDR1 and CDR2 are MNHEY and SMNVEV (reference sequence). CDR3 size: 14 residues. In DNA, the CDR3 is TGTGCCAGCACAGGACAGGGAGCTAACTATGGCTACACCTTC. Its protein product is CASTGQGANYGYTF.

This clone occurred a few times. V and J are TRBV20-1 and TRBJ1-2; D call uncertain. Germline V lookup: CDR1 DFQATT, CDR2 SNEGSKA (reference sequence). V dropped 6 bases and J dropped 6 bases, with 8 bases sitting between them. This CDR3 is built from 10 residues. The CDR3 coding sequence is TGCAGTGCCCCAGGCAATGGCTACACCTTC. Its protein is CSAPGNGYTF.

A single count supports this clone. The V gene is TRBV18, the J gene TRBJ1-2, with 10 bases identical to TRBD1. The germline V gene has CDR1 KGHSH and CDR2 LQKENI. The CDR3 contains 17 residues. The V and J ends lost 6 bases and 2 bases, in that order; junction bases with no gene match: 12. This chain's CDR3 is CASSVRDRGEGNYGYTF. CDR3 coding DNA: TGTGCCAGCTCTGTCCGGGACAGGGGTGAAGGGAACTATGGCTACACCTTC.

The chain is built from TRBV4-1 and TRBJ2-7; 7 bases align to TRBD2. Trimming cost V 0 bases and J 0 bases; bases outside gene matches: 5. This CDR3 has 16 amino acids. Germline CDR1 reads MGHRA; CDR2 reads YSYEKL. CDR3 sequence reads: CASSQDAQRGSYEQYF. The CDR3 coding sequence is TGCGCCAGCAGCCAAGATGCACAGCGGGGCTCCTACGAGCAGTACTTC.

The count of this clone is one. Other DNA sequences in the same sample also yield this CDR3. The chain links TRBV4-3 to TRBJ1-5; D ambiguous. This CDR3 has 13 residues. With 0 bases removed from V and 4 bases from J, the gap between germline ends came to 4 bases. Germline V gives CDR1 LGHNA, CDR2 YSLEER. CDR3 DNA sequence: TGCGCCAGCAGCCAAGATCTGAATCAGCCCCAGCATTTT. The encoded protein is CASSQDLNQPQHF.

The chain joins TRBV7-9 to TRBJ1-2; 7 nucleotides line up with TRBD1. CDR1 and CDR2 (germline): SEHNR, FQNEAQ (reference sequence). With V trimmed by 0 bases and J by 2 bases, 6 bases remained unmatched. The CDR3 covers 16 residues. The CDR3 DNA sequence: TGTGCCAGCAGCTTAGCGACCGAACAGGGGAACTATGGCTACACCTTC. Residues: CASSLATEQGNYGYTF.

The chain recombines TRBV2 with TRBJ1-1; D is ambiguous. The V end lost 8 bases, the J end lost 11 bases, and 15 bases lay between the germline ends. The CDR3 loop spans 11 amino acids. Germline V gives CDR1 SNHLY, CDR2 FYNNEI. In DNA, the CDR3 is TGTGCCAGCCCTAAATTCGGAGGCGCTTTCTTT. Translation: CASPKFGGAFF.

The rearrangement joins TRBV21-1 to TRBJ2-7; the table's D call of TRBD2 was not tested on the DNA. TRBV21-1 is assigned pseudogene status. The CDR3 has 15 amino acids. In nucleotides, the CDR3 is TGTGCCAGCAGCCTGCGGGGGGCAACTCCCCTCGAGCAGTACTTC. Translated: CASSLRGATPLEQYF.

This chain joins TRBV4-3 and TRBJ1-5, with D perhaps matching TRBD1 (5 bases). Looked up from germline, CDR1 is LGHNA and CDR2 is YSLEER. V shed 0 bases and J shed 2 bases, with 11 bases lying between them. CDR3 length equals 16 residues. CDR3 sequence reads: CASSQEAGTGNQPQHF. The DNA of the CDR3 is TGCGCCAGCAGCCAAGAGGCAGGGACTGGCAATCAGCCCCAGCATTTT.

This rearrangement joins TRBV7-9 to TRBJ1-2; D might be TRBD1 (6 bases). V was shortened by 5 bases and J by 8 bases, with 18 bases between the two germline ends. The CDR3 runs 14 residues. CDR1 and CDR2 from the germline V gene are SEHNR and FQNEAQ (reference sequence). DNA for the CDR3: TGTGCCAGCAGCGTCGTCGGCTACAGGGAGGGCTACACCTTC. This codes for CASSVVGYREGYTF. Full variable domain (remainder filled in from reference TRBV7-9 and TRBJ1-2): DTGVSQNPRHKITKRGQNVTFRCDPISEHNRLYWYRQTLGQGPEFLTYFQNEAQLEKSRLLSDRFSAERPKGSFSTLEIQRTEQGDSAMYLCASSVVGYREGYTFGSGTRLTVV.